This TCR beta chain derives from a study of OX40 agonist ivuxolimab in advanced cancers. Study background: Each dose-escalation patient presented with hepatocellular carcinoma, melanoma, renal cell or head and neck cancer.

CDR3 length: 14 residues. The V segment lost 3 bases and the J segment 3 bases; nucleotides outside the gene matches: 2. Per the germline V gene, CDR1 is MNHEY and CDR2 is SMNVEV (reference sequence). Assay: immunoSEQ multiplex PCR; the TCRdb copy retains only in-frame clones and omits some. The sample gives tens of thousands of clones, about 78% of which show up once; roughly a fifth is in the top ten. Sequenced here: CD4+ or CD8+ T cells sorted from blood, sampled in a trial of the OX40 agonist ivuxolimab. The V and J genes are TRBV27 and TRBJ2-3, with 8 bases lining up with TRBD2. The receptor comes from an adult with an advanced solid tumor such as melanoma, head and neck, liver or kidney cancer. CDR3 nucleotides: TGTGCCAGCAGTTTCCGGGGGGGGACAGATACGCAGTATTTT. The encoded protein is CASSFRGGTDTQYF.